The 24 T cell receptor beta chains in this list originate from one sample, sequenced in a study of blood T cell repertoires in COVID-19. Sequenced by immunoSEQ multiplex PCR; TCRdb stores in-frame clones only, minus some. This table has a few hundred thousand clones, under 85% appearing once. Sequenced: PBMCs or T cells enriched from blood (not recorded which). These receptors came from a woman aged 45-65 years who had recovered from COVID-19.

Only a few counts were recorded for this clone. This chain links TRBV10-3 with TRBJ1-1; 8 nucleotides line up with TRBD1. CDR3 length: 15 residues. Germline loops: CDR1 ENHRY, CDR2 SYGVKD. With V trimmed by 4 bases and J by 2 bases, 6 bases remained unmatched. The CDR3 protein is CAISGQTGENTEAFF. The CDR3 nucleotides are TGTGCCATCAGTGGACAGACAGGGGAAAACACTGAAGCTTTCTTT.

V is TRBV7-9 and J is TRBJ1-1, with 9 positions matching TRBD1. The CDR3 extends over 16 amino acids. Trimming took 5 bases from V and 5 from J; bases not matched to a gene: 12. CDR1 is SEHNR and CDR2 is FQNEAQ in the germline V gene (reference sequence). The CDR3 DNA sequence: TGTGCCAGCAGCCCTCGACAGGGGGACGAACGAACTGAAGCTTTCTTT. Its translation is CASSPRQGDERTEAFF. Drawing the rest from reference TRBV7-9 and TRBJ1-1, the complete variable domain is DTGVSQNPRHKITKRGQNVTFRCDPISEHNRLYWYRQTLGQGPEFLTYFQNEAQLEKSRLLSDRFSAERPKGSFSTLEIQRTEQGDSAMYLCASSPRQGDERTEAFFGQGTRLTVV.

The J gene is TRBJ2-1, the V gene TRBV3-1 (or the pseudogene TRBV3-2), with D perhaps TRBD2 (5 bases). Germline-derived CDR1 and CDR2 are LGHDT and YNNKEL (reference sequence). The CDR3 sequence is 18 residues long. V lost 3 bases to trimming and J lost 1 base, with 19 bases between them. The CDR3 loop is CASSQEAAGFASYNEQFF. The CDR3 DNA follows: TGTGCCAGCAGCCAGGAAGCGGCCGGTTTTGCGTCCTACAATGAGCAGTTCTTC.

The rearrangement joins TRBV13 to TRBJ2-3; 8 bases are shared with TRBD2. Germline CDR1 PRHDT, CDR2 FYEKMQ (reference sequence). This CDR3 has 16 amino acids. V lost 5 bases to trimming and J lost 0 bases; unmatched junction nucleotides: 7. Here the CDR3 DNA reads TGTGCCAGCAGCCCCATACTAGCGGATAGCACAGATACGCAGTATTTT. Translation: CASSPILADSTDTQYF.

The rearrangement links TRBV7-2 to TRBJ2-1, with a possible D match to TRBD1 (5 bases). The V end lost 5 bases, the J end lost 12 bases, and 14 bases lay between the germline ends. This CDR3 is 12 amino acids long. In germline, CDR1 is SGHTA, CDR2 FQGNSA. The CDR3 here is CASSPPQRGQFF. In DNA form, the CDR3 reads TGTGCCAGCAGCCCGCCCCAAAGGGGGCAGTTCTTC.

The chain employs TRBV9 and TRBJ1-3; TRBD1 matches 7 bases. J was trimmed by 2 bases and V by 2 bases; bases with no gene match: 4. The CDR3 contains 15 residues. Germline values: CDR1 SGDLS, CDR2 YYNGEE. Here the CDR3 reads CASSVTGSTGNTIYF. CDR3 nucleotide sequence: TGTGCCAGCAGCGTGACAGGGTCGACTGGAAACACCATATATTTT.

CDR3 in DNA: TGTGCCAGCTTCCCCCAAGCGGGAGGGCCGGTAGAGCAGTACTTC. The encoded protein is CASFPQAGGPVEQYF. The V call is TRBV18, the J call TRBJ2-7; TRBD2 matches 10 bases. The V segment lost 7 bases and the J segment 7 bases; nucleotides outside the gene matches: 13. CDR1 is KGHSH and CDR2 is LQKENI in the germline V gene. The CDR3 runs 15 residues.

The chain has TRBV19 and TRBJ2-7; 12 positions agree with TRBD1. V lost 8 bases and J lost 4; bases outside the gene matches: 3. CDR3 length: 13 residues. Germline loops: CDR1 LNHDA, CDR2 SQIVND (reference sequence). The CDR3 DNA sequence: TGTGCCAGTGGGACAGGGGGCAGTTACGAGCAGTACTTC. This codes for CASGTGGSYEQYF.

J is TRBJ2-7 and V is TRBV5-1; the match to TRBD1 covers 9 bases. Trimming at V came to 4 bases and at J to 6 bases, leaving 14 bases not matched to a gene. CDR3 size: 16 residues. CDR1 and CDR2 (germline): SGHRS, YFSETQ. The CDR3 is CASSPQPGTGLGEQYF. The CDR3 bases are TGCGCCAGCAGCCCCCAGCCCGGGACAGGGCTGGGCGAGCAGTACTTC.

The chain joins TRBV25-1 to TRBJ1-4; D not certain. The length of the CDR3 is 15 residues. Germline V CDR1 and CDR2: MGHDK, SYGVNS. V was cut by 3 bases and J by 0 bases, with 8 bases left in between. The DNA for the CDR3 is TGTGCCAGCAGTGACCCGCGGGCAACTAATGAAAAACTGTTTTTT. It codes for CASSDPRATNEKLFF.

This chain joins TRBV5-6 and TRBJ1-1, with D hard to call. V gave up 4 bases and J gave up 4 bases, with 17 bases separating them. The germline V gene encodes CDR1 SGHDT and CDR2 YYEEEE. The CDR3 runs 15 residues. The CDR3 DNA reads as TGTGCCAGCAGCCCCCCGTCCGGGTTAGGCACTGAAGCTTTCTTT. Residues: CASSPPSGLGTEAFF.

The V and J genes are TRBV19 and TRBJ1-5; 7 nucleotides align to TRBD1. The junction had 6 bases not matched to a gene; V was cut back by 5 bases and J by 2 bases. Per germline, CDR1 LNHDA and CDR2 SQIVND (reference sequence). The CDR3 contains 15 residues. The CDR3 DNA sequence: TGTGCCAGTAGTGAAAGACAGGGAGGCAATCAGCCCCAGCATTTT. It translates to CASSERQGGNQPQHF.

The J gene is TRBJ1-5, the V gene TRBV19, with a tentative D call TRBD1 (6 bases). Germline V gene data show CDR1 as LNHDA and CDR2 as SQIVND (reference sequence). The germline V and J ends were trimmed by 7 bases and 6 bases, with 16 bases remaining between them. CDR3 length: 14 amino acids. CDR3 in amino acids: CASTRGGGGQPQHF. DNA of the CDR3: TGTGCCAGTACCCGTGGGGGGGGCGGTCAGCCCCAGCATTTT.

This clone occurred once. The chain has TRBV29-1 and TRBJ1-2; D call uncertain. Between the trimmed V and J ends, which lost 4 bases and 6 bases, there was a span of 15 bases. The CDR3 is made up of 13 amino acids. From germline, CDR1 is SQVTM and CDR2 ANQGSEA. The CDR3 loop is CSVAGSPSDGYTF. DNA of the CDR3: TGCAGCGTTGCCGGGTCTCCTTCGGATGGCTACACCTTC.

V and J are TRBV23-1 and TRBJ1-2; D might be TRBD1 (5 bases). TRBV23-1 belongs to the ORF category, with a function that is uncertain. The CDR3 sequence is 17 residues long. Trimming cost V 2 bases and J 8 bases, with 24 bases left between them. CDR3 in amino acids: CASSQKGPGPGGGGYTF. CDR3 nucleotides: TGCGCCAGCAGTCAAAAAGGCCCAGGGCCTGGTGGAGGGGGCTACACCTTC.

This chain connects TRBV7-3 to TRBJ1-2; D unclear. This CDR3 is built from 13 residues. Germline assignment: CDR1 SGHTA and CDR2 FQGTGA. The V end lost 5 bases, the J end lost 4 bases, and 11 bases lay between the germline ends. CDR3 nucleotide sequence: TGTGCCAGCAGCCCAGGATCCGGCTATGGCTACACCTTC. Protein: CASSPGSGYGYTF.

The genes are TRBV15 and TRBJ1-1; D is ambiguous. This CDR3 has 17 residues. Germline CDR1 and CDR2: LNHNV and YYDKDF (reference sequence). V was pared by 0 bases and J by 1 base, with 15 bases between. CDR3 coding DNA: TGTGCCACCAGCAGAGACCTGTTGGGCCCAGCGAACACTGAAGCTTTCTTT. Translated, it gives CATSRDLLGPANTEAFF.

The rearrangement joins TRBV11-2 to TRBJ1-1; D gene ambiguous. Trimming took 5 bases from V and 7 from J, leaving 11 bases between them. Germline V lookup: CDR1 SGHAT, CDR2 FQNNGV. The CDR3 loop spans 12 amino acids. This CDR3 reads CASSLIGVEAFF. The CDR3 coding sequence is TGTGCCAGCAGCCTCATCGGGGTTGAAGCTTTCTTT.

The chain uses TRBV28 and TRBJ1-5; D gene uncertain. Germline V gene lookup returns CDR1 MDHEN and CDR2 SYDVKM. The CDR3 is 14 amino acids. V shed 9 bases and J shed 4 bases, with 16 bases lying between them. This CDR3 is CASASRNQNQPQHF. For the CDR3, the DNA is TGTGCCAGTGCAAGCAGGAACCAAAATCAGCCCCAGCATTTT.

This chain links TRBV7-9 with TRBJ1-2, with D hard to call. The V gene's germline CDR1 is SEHNR and CDR2 FQNEAQ (reference sequence). The CDR3 contains 16 residues. Between the trimmed V and J ends, which lost 4 bases and 1 base, there was a span of 16 bases. The CDR3 nucleotides are TGTGCCAGCAGCTGGGAGGGTAACAGAAATAACTATGGCTACACCTTC. This gives the protein CASSWEGNRNNYGYTF.

This clone was seen more than once but under ten times. The chain recombines TRBV5-4 with TRBJ1-3; a weak D match, TRBD1 (5 bases). This CDR3 spans 17 amino acids. The germline V gene has CDR1 SGHNT and CDR2 YYREEE (reference sequence). Trimming stripped 4 bases from V and 4 bases from J, with 21 bases between. The CDR3 sequence is CASSERDGQFGGNTIYF. In DNA form, the CDR3 reads TGTGCCAGCAGCGAGCGGGACGGTCAATTCGGGGGAAACACCATATATTTT.

This CDR3 reads CASSWTGSQWSNQPQHF. The CDR3 region has the DNA TGTGCCAGTAGCTGGACAGGATCCCAATGGAGCAATCAGCCCCAGCATTTT. V gene TRBV19 combines with J gene TRBJ1-5; TRBD1 agrees at 7 bases. The trim removed 6 bases at V and 1 base at J, leaving 12 bases unmatched. The germline V gene has CDR1 LNHDA and CDR2 SQIVND (reference sequence). The CDR3 runs 17 residues.

The chain links TRBV19 to TRBJ1-5; the match to TRBD1 covers 7 bases. The germline V gene has CDR1 LNHDA and CDR2 SQIVND (reference sequence). J lost 0 bases, V lost 9 bases, and 8 bases had no gene match. CDR3 length equals 15 residues. The CDR3 region has the DNA TGTGCCAGGATGTTCAGGGGGTATAGCAATCAGCCCCAGCATTTT. As protein: CARMFRGYSNQPQHF.

DNA of the CDR3: TGCGCCAGCAGACGCGGACAGGGGGCGACTGAAGCTTTCTTT. This encodes CASRRGQGATEAFF. This chain uses TRBV4-1 with TRBJ1-1, with 11 bases identical to TRBD1. CDR1 is MGHRA, CDR2 YSYEKL, per germline. The CDR3 length is 14 residues. The trim removed 6 bases at V and 5 bases at J, leaving 5 bases unmatched.